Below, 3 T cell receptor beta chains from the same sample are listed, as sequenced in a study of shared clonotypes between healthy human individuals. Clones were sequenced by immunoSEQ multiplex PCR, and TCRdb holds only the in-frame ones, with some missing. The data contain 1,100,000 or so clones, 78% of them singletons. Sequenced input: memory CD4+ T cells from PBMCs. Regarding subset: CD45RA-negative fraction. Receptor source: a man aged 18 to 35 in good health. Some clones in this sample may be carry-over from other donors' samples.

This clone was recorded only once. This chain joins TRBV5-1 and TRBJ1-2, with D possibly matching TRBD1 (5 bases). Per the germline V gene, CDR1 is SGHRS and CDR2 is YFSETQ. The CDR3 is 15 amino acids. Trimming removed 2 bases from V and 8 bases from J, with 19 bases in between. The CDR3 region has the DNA TGCGCCAGCAGCTTAATCGGGACCCAGCCGGAGGGCTACACCTTC. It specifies CASSLIGTQPEGYTF.

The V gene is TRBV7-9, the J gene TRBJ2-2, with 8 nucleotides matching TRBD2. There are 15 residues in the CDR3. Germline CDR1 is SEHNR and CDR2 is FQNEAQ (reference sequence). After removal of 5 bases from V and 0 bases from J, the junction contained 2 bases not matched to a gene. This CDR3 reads CASSRSGANTGELFF. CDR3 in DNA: TGTGCCAGCAGCCGTAGCGGGGCGAACACCGGGGAGCTGTTTTTT.

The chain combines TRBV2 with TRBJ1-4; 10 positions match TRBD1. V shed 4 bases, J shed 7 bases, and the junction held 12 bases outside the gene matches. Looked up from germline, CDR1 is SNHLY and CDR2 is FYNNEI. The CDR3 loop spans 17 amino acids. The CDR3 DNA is TGTGCCAGCAGTGCCCCCGGAGGGGACAGGGGTAGTGAAAAACTGTTTTTT. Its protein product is CASSAPGGDRGSEKLFF. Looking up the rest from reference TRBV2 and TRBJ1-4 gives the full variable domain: EPEVTQTPSHQVTQMGQEVILRCVPISNHLYFYWYRQILGQKVEFLVSFYNNEISEKSEIFDDQFSVERPDGSNFTLKIRSTKLEDSAMYFCASSAPGGDRGSEKLFFGSGTQLSVL.